The 2 T cell receptor beta chains below were found in one sample sequenced in a study of T cell clonality in common variable immunodeficiency. Study-wide findings and caveats: Common variable immunodeficiency TCR beta sequences reportedly had fewer deletions and N-nucleotide insertions.

Antigen specificity for these receptors is unknown. TCRdb's table, derived via immunoSEQ multiplex PCR, lists solely in-frame clones and lacks some. The sample contains approximately 38,000 clones, none of them singletons. Material for sequencing was peripheral blood mononuclear cells. Receptors originate from a human donor with common variable immunodeficiency.

There are many counts of this clone. CDR3 DNA (partial): TGCGCCAGCAGCAGAGACAGGGGGGGGGACTACGAG. Amino acid sequence: CASSRDRGGDYE. The whole CDR3 is CASSRDRGGDYEQYF. This chain links TRBV5-1 with TRBJ2-7; 9 nucleotides line up with TRBD1. The CDR3 end is not reached by the read, which stops 3 residues before it; the germline J gene fills it in. Trimming cost V 4 bases and J 3 bases; bases outside gene matches: 8. The CDR3 contains 15 residues. CDR1 and CDR2 from the germline V gene are SGHRS and YFSETQ.

Ten or more counts support this clone. The read halts 3 residues ahead of the CDR3 end, with the missing end drawn from the germline J gene. The chain recombines TRBV30 with TRBJ2-7, with 8 bases identical to TRBD1. In germline, CDR1 is GTSNPN, CDR2 SVGIG (reference sequence). V was clipped by 4 bases and J by 4 bases; unmatched bases: 6. The CDR3 runs 13 residues. CDR3 DNA (partial): TGTGCCTGGATACGGGACAGGACTTACGAG. Translation gives CAWIRDRTYE. The whole CDR3 reads CAWIRDRTYEQYF.